This T cell receptor (beta chain) is drawn from a study of T cell responses to AZD1222 COVID-19 vaccine. Data came from immunoSEQ multiplex PCR; TCRdb stores just in-frame clones and leaves some out. The sample contains over 110,000 clones, roughly 92% of which appear only once. Trimming removed 4 bases from V and 0 bases from J, with 10 bases in between. Germline-derived CDR1 and CDR2 are MNHEY and SMNVEV (reference sequence). This CDR3 region has 15 residues. The sequence came from an adult in good health. The material was peripheral blood, obtained on day 0 of AZD1222 vaccination. The chain combines TRBV27 with TRBJ2-1; D may be TRBD1 (6 bases). The CDR3 DNA is TGTGCCAGCAGTTGGGACATCAGCTCCTACAATGAGCAGTTCTTC. Residues: CASSWDISSYNEQFF.